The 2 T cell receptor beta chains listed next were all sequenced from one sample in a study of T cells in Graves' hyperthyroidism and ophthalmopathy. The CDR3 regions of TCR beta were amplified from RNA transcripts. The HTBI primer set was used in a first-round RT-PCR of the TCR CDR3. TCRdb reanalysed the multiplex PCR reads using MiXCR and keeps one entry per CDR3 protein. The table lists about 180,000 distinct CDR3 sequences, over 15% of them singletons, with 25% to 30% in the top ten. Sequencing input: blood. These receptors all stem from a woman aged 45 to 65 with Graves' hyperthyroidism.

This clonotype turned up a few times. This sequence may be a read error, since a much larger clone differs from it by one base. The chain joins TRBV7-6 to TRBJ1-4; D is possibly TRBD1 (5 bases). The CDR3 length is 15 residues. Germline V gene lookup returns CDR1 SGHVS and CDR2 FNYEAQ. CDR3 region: CASSSDSATNEKLLF. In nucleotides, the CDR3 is TGTGCCAGCAGCTCCGACAGTGCAACTAATGAAAAACTGCTTTTT.

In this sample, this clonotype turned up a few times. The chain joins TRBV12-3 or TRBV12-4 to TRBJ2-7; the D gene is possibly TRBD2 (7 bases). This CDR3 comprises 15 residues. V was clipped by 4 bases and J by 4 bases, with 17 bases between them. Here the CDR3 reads CASSWGGLARYEQYF. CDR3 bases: TGTGCCAGCAGTTGGGGGGGCCTAGCAAGGTACGAGCAGTACTTC.